These 11 T cell receptor beta chains came from one sample sequenced in a study of OX40 agonist ivuxolimab in advanced cancers. The library was generated by the immunoSEQ multiplex PCR assay. Sourced from immuneACCESS, this table was stored by TCRdb with only in-frame sequences that have V and J called. A share of the clones is absent; for the studies checked, an unresolved V gene accounts for under half, and the remainder has no known explanation. The sample has tens of thousands of clones on record, 75% to 85% of them singletons. The ten largest clones represent about 0.42% of the sample. Sequences were derived from CD4+ or CD8+ T cells sorted from blood, sampled in a trial of the OX40 agonist ivuxolimab. The receptors come from an adult with an advanced solid tumor such as melanoma, head and neck, liver or kidney cancer.

The chain combines TRBV7-9 with TRBJ2-2, with D perhaps being TRBD1 or TRBD2 (5 bases each). The CDR3 has 15 amino acids. Trimming removed 5 bases at V and 0 bases at J, with 10 bases between. Germline V gene lookup returns CDR1 SEHNR and CDR2 FQNEAQ (reference sequence). CDR3 sequence reads: CASSLGTANTGELFF. The CDR3 coding sequence is TGTGCCAGCAGCCTAGGGACCGCGAACACCGGGGAGCTGTTTTTT. Together with reference TRBV7-9 and TRBJ2-2, the CDR3 gives the full variable domain: DTGVSQNPRHKITKRGQNVTFRCDPISEHNRLYWYRQTLGQGPEFLTYFQNEAQLEKSRLLSDRFSAERPKGSFSTLEIQRTEQGDSAMYLCASSLGTANTGELFFGEGSRLTVL.

The chain couples TRBV5-5 to TRBJ1-2; 12 bases are a match to TRBD1. The germline CDR1 and CDR2 sequences are SGHKS and YYEKEE (reference sequence). CDR3 size: 14 residues. V lost 1 base and J lost 8; bases outside the gene matches: 3. The CDR3 sequence is CASSLKGQGAGYTF. CDR3 coding DNA: TGTGCCAGCAGCTTGAAGGGACAGGGGGCGGGCTACACCTTC.

This clone was seen once. This chain joins TRBV7-3 and TRBJ2-7; no clear D gene. CDR3 length equals 14 residues. Germline V lookup: CDR1 SGHTA, CDR2 FQGTGA. Trimming shortened V by 0 bases and J by 3 bases, and 9 bases separated the two germline ends. The DNA of the CDR3 is TGTGCCAGCAGCTTAACGGGGATCGGCTACGAGCAGTACTTC. This sequence encodes CASSLTGIGYEQYF.

The chain uses TRBV18 and TRBJ1-4; D uncertain. The CDR3 length is 15 residues. V lost 1 base to trimming and J lost 4 bases, with 10 bases between them. Germline V gene data show CDR1 as KGHSH and CDR2 as LQKENI. DNA of the CDR3: TGTGCCAGCTCACCACGCAGAGCCTATAATGAAAAACTGTTTTTT. Residues: CASSPRRAYNEKLFF.

This chain connects TRBV11-2 to TRBJ1-1, with TRBD1 matching 9 bases. Germline values: CDR1 SGHAT, CDR2 FQNNGV. CDR3 length: 13 amino acids. The ends lost 5 bases at V and 6 bases at J; junction bases unmatched: 4. This CDR3 is CASSVNRGPEAFF. CDR3 coding DNA: TGTGCCAGCAGCGTTAACAGGGGGCCTGAAGCTTTCTTT.

With regard to this clone: Different DNA sequences within this sample yield the same CDR3. The chain links TRBV13 to TRBJ1-6; TRBD1 agrees at 9 bases. The CDR3 extends over 15 amino acids. Germline CDR1 is PRHDT and CDR2 is FYEKMQ (reference sequence). V lost 4 bases to trimming and J lost 3 bases; unmatched junction nucleotides: 1. The CDR3 reads CASSSGQGYNSPLHF. CDR3 bases: TGTGCCAGCAGCTCGGGACAGGGCTATAATTCACCCCTCCACTTT.

This clone was detected only a few times. V gene TRBV9 combines with J gene TRBJ2-1, with 9 bases identical to TRBD2. Germline trimming cut 0 bases from V and 0 bases from J; bases unmatched to any gene: 7. This CDR3 spans 18 amino acids. From germline, CDR1 is SGDLS and CDR2 YYNGEE. CDR3 loop: CASSVGRAGGVSYNEQFF. The CDR3 bases are TGTGCCAGCAGCGTAGGTCGGGCGGGAGGGGTCTCCTACAATGAGCAGTTCTTC.

The chain is built from TRBV5-1 and TRBJ1-2; D remains ambiguous. Germline V gives CDR1 SGHRS, CDR2 YFSETQ. The CDR3 totals 13 residues. The V and J ends lost 0 bases and 7 bases respectively, with 10 bases between them. The CDR3 sequence: CASSLVGRVGYTF. The CDR3 bases are TGCGCCAGCAGCTTGGTCGGGAGGGTTGGCTACACCTTC.

The genes are TRBV27 and TRBJ2-7; D is possibly TRBD1 (6 bases). The V gene lost 6 bases and the J gene lost 2 bases, with 11 bases spanning the gap. The CDR3 covers 13 residues. Germline CDR1 and CDR2: MNHEY and SMNVEV (reference sequence). The CDR3 coding sequence is TGTGCCAGCAGAACACAGGGTACCTACGAGCAGTACTTC. Amino acid sequence: CASRTQGTYEQYF.

The CDR3 here is CASSLVLAAVEAFF. The CDR3 DNA sequence: TGTGCCAGCAGCTTGGTATTGGCCGCAGTCGAAGCTTTCTTT. V and J are TRBV5-5 and TRBJ1-1; D is unresolved. The germline CDR1 and CDR2 sequences are SGHKS and YYEKEE (reference sequence). The CDR3 runs to 14 residues. V shed 0 bases and J shed 8 bases, with 14 bases lying between them.

As regards this clone: One end of the junction is discordant with germline, which a read error may explain. V usage is TRBV29-1 and J usage is TRBJ1-2; 7 bases line up with TRBD1. CDR1 and CDR2 from the germline V gene are SQVTM and ANQGSEA. This CDR3 comprises 15 residues. The CDR3 spells CSVEARRTGNSGYTF. In DNA, the CDR3 is TGCAGCGTTGAAGCCCGCCGGACAGGAAACTCTGGCTACACCTTC.